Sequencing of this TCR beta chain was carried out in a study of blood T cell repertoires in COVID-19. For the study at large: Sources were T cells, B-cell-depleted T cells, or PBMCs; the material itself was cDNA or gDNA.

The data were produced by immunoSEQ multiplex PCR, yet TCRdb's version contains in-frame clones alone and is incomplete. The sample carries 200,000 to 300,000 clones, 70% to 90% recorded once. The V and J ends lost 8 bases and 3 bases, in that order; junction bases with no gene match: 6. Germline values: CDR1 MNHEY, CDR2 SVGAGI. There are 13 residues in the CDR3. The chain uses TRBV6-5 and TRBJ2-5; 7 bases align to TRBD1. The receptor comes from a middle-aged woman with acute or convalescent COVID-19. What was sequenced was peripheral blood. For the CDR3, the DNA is TGTGCCAGCCGGGACAGCCTCGAAGAGACCCAGTACTTC. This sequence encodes CASRDSLEETQYF.